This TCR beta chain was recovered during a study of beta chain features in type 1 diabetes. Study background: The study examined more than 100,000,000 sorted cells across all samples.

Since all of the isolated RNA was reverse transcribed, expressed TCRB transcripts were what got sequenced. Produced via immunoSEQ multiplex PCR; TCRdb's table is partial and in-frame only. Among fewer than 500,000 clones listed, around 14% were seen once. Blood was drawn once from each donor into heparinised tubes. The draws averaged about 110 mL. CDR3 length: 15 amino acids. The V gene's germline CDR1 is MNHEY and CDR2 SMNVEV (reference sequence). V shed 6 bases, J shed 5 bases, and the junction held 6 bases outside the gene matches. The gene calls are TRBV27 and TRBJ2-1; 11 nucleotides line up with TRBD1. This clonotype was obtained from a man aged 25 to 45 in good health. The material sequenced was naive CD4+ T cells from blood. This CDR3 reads CASSRTGGFDNEQFF. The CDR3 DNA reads TGTGCCAGCAGCAGGACAGGGGGCTTCGACAATGAGCAGTTCTTC.